Below, 2 T cell receptor beta chains from the same sample are listed, as sequenced in a study of T cell clonality in common variable immunodeficiency. The data were produced by immunoSEQ multiplex PCR, yet TCRdb's version contains in-frame clones alone and is incomplete. This table holds under 65,000 clones with no singletons; the top ten claim about 0.9%. The sequenced material came from peripheral blood mononuclear cells. The receptors were gathered from a person between 18 and 75 years old in good health.

This clone has at least ten counts. The CDR3 extends 3 residues past the end of the read, so its final part is completed from the germline J gene. The J gene is TRBJ1-5, the V gene TRBV19, with 7 bases fitting TRBD1. The CDR3 consists of 14 residues. The trim removed 7 bases at V and 0 bases at J, leaving 3 bases unmatched. CDR1 and CDR2 (germline): LNHDA, SQIVND (reference sequence). Incomplete CDR3 DNA: TGTGCCAGTACCGACAGGGATAGCAATCAGCCC. Its translation: CASTDRDSNQP. The entire CDR3 protein is CASTDRDSNQPQHF. Looking up the rest from reference TRBV19 and TRBJ1-5 gives the full variable domain: DGGITQSPKYLFRKEGQNVTLSCEQNLNHDAMYWYRQDPGQGLRLIYYSQIVNDFQKGDIAEGYSVSREKKESFPLTVTSAQKNPTAFYLCASTDRDSNQPQHFGDGTRLSIL.

In its sample, this clone was seen many times. CDR3 bases read: TGTGCCAGCAGTGAAATGTCTAGCGGCCAAGAGACC. Protein product: CASSEMSSGQET. The full CDR3 reads CASSEMSSGQETQYF. This chain connects TRBV2 to TRBJ2-5; 7 bases are a match to TRBD2. Sequencing ends 3 residues short of the CDR3 end; the germline J gene provides the rest. V was clipped by 2 bases and J by 1 base; unmatched bases: 4. CDR3 length: 15 amino acids. CDR1 SNHLY and CDR2 FYNNEI come from the germline V gene.